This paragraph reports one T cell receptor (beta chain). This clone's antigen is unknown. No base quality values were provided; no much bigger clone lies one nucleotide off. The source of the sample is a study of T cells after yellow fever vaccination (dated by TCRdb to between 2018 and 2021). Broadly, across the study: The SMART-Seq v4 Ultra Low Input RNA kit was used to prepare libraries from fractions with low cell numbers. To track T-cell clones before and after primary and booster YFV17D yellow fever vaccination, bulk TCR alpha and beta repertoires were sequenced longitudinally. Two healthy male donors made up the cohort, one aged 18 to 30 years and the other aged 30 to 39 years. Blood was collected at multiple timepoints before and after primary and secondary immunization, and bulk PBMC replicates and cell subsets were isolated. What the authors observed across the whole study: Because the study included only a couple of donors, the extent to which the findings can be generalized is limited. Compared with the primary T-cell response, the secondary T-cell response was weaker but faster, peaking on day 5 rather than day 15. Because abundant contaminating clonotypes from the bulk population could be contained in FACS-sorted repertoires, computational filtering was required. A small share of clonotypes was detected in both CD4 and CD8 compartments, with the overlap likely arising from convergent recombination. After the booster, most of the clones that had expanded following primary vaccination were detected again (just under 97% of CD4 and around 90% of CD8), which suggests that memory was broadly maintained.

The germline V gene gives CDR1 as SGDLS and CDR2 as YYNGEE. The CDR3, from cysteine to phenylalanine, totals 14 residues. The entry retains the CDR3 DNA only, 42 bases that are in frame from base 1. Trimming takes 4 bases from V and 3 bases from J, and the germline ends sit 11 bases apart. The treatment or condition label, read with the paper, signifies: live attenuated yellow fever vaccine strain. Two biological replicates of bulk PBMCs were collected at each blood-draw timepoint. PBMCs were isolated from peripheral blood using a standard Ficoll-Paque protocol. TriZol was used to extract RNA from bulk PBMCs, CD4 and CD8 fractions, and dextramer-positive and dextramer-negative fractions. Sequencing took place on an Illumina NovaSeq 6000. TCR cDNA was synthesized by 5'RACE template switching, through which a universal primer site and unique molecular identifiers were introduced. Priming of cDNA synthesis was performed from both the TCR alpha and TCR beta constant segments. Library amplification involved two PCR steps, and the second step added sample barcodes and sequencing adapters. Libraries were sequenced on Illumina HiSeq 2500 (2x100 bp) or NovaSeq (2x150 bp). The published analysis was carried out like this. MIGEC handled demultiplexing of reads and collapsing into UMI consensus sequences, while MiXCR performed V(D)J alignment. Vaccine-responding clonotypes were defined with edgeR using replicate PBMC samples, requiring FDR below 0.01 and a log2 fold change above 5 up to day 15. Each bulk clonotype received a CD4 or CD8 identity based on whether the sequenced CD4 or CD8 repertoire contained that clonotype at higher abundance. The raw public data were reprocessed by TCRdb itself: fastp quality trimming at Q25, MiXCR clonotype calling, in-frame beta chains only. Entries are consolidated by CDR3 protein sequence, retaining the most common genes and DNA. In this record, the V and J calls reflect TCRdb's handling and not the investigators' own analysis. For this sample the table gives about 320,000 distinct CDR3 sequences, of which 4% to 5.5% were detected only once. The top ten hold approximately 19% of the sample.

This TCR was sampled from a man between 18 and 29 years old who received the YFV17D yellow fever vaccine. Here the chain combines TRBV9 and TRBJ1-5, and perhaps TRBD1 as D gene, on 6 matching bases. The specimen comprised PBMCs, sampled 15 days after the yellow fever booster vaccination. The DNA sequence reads TGTGCCAGCAGCTCTCGGGACAACAATCAGCCCCAGCATTTT. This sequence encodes CASSSRDNNQPQHF. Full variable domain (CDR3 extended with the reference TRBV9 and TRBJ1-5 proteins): DSGVTQTPKHLITATGQRVTLRCSPRSGDLSVYWYQQSLDQGLQFLIQYYNGEERAKGNILERFSAQQFPDLHSELNLSSLELGDSALYFCASSSRDNNQPQHFGDGTRLSIL.